The 16 T cell receptor beta chains reported below all come from one sample, sequenced in a study of CD8+ T cells in alopecia areata. cDNA prepared by RNA extraction and subsequent reverse transcription served as the template for sequencing. Method: immunoSEQ multiplex PCR; TCRdb's copy keeps in-frame clones and lacks some. Altogether roughly 200,000 clones are present, 60% being singletons, with the ten largest covering 3.3%. As to treatment: oral pan-JAK inhibitor, 5-10 mg twice daily. The source was CD4+ T cells sorted from blood, collected at week 4, from a patient treated with tofacitinib. The receptors shown here come from a human donor with alopecia areata.

The chain carries TRBV30 and TRBJ1-1; D is ambiguous. The CDR3 extends over 12 amino acids. The germline V gene has CDR1 GTSNPN and CDR2 SVGIG (reference sequence). V gave up 1 base and J gave up 0 bases, with 3 bases separating them. CDR3 protein: CAWSGMNTEAFF. The CDR3 nucleotides are TGTGCCTGGAGTGGGATGAACACTGAAGCTTTCTTT.

This clone appeared a few times. The V gene is TRBV2, the J gene TRBJ2-7; D remains ambiguous. From germline, CDR1 is SNHLY and CDR2 FYNNEI. Trimming stripped 2 bases from V and 5 bases from J, with 4 bases between. This CDR3 spans 11 amino acids. The CDR3 sequence: CASSETHEQYF. The DNA of the CDR3 is TGTGCCAGCAGTGAAACCCACGAGCAGTACTTC.

The chain is built from TRBV13 and TRBJ2-5; 9 nucleotides line up with TRBD1. V lost 5 bases and J lost 7; bases outside the gene matches: 11. CDR1 is PRHDT, CDR2 FYEKMQ, per germline (reference sequence). This CDR3 has 15 amino acids. The CDR3 loop is CASSARQGDVATQYF. Here the CDR3 DNA reads TGTGCCAGCAGCGCCAGACAGGGGGACGTGGCGACCCAGTACTTC.

The table lists this clone with a few counts. The gene calls are TRBV15 and TRBJ2-5, with 7 positions matching TRBD2. The CDR3 is made up of 13 amino acids. V was pared by 9 bases and J by 5 bases, with 9 bases of the junction left unmatched. The germline V gene encodes CDR1 LNHNV and CDR2 YYDKDF (reference sequence). The CDR3 sequence: CATRKEGGETQYF. Written as DNA, the CDR3 is TGTGCCACAAGGAAAGAGGGAGGGGAGACCCAGTACTTC.

This clone was found a few times. The V and J genes are TRBV5-4 and TRBJ1-6; no clear D. Trimming cost V 4 bases and J 6 bases, with 17 bases left between them. There are 16 residues in the CDR3. Per the germline V gene, CDR1 is SGHNT and CDR2 is YYREEE (reference sequence). This CDR3 reads CASSGIGRGGNSPLHF. CDR3 nucleotide sequence: TGTGCCAGCAGCGGGATCGGACGTGGTGGTAATTCACCCCTCCACTTT.

Only one count was recorded for this clone. V is TRBV30 and J is TRBJ2-1; 8 bases fit TRBD1. The CDR3 spans 15 residues. V gave up 1 base and J gave up 2 bases; unmatched junction bases: 4. Germline V gives CDR1 GTSNPN, CDR2 SVGIG (reference sequence). The CDR3 loop is CAWSGQGSTYNEQFF. CDR3 nucleotide sequence: TGTGCCTGGAGTGGACAGGGGTCAACCTACAATGAGCAGTTCTTC. Together with reference TRBV30 and TRBJ2-1, the CDR3 gives the full variable domain: SQTIHQWPATLVQPVGSPLSLECTVEGTSNPNLYWYRQAAGRGLQLLFYSVGIGQISSEVPQNLSASRPQDRQFILSSKKLLLSDSGFYLCAWSGQGSTYNEQFFGPGTRLTVL.

This clone was counted a few times. V and J are TRBV12-5 and TRBJ2-4; 7 bases agree with TRBD1. CDR3 length equals 15 residues. Germline V lookup: CDR1 LGHNT, CDR2 FRNRAP. Unmatched junction bases numbered 2, after V lost 2 bases and J lost 1 base. The CDR3 nucleotides are TGTGCTAGTGGTTTGCAACAGGGGGCCAAAAACATTCAGTACTTC. The encoded protein is CASGLQQGAKNIQYF.

The chain is built from TRBV29-1 and TRBJ2-3, with TRBD2 matching 9 bases. The CDR3 contains 14 residues. J gave up 1 base and V 4 bases, and 3 bases lay outside the gene matches. The germline V gene encodes CDR1 SQVTM and CDR2 ANQGSEA. The CDR3, as DNA: TGCAGCGTTGTGCCTAGCGGGGGCACAGATACGCAGTATTTT. Translation: CSVVPSGGTDTQYF.

The chain has TRBV4-1 and TRBJ2-7; TRBD2 is a possible D gene (6 bases). This CDR3 contains 14 residues. V was shortened by 4 bases and J by 2 bases, with 12 bases between the two germline ends. Germline V gives CDR1 MGHRA, CDR2 YSYEKL. CDR3 loop: CASSLGGTTYEQYF. The CDR3 region has the DNA TGCGCCAGCAGCCTAGGAGGGACCACCTACGAGCAGTACTTC.

This clone was seen more than once but under ten times. This sequence joins TRBV19 and TRBJ2-7, with D possibly matching TRBD1 (6 bases). This CDR3 contains 14 residues. Germline V gene sequence: CDR1 LNHDA, CDR2 SQIVND (reference sequence). The V and J ends lost 4 bases and 2 bases respectively, with 12 bases between them. CDR3 DNA sequence: TGTGCCAGTAGTACCAGACAGGCGACCTACGAGCAGTACTTC. Residues: CASSTRQATYEQYF.

The rearrangement uses TRBV5-6 and TRBJ2-3, with D possibly matching TRBD1 (5 bases). CDR1 is SGHDT, CDR2 YYEEEE, per germline. The CDR3 extends over 15 amino acids. The V gene lost 1 base and the J gene lost 2 bases, with 11 bases spanning the gap. The CDR3 DNA is TGTGCCAGCAGCTTGCACAGGCCGCTCACAGATACGCAGTATTTT. It yields the protein CASSLHRPLTDTQYF.

DNA of the CDR3: TGCGCCAGCAGTCAATCAAGGGCAATAGGCCCCGGAGATACGCAGTATTTT. The encoded protein is CASSQSRAIGPGDTQYF. J is TRBJ2-3 and V is TRBV23-1, with D unclear. TRBV23-1 is reported as an ORF; its role is uncertain. This CDR3 region has 17 residues. Trimming pared 0 bases from V and 5 bases from J, leaving 18 bases between.

The chain carries TRBV5-4 and TRBJ1-1; D is unclear. Germline V gene sequence: CDR1 SGHNT, CDR2 YYREEE (reference sequence). CDR3 length: 14 amino acids. The ends were cut back, 0 bases at V and 3 bases at J, with 9 bases in the middle. The CDR3 nucleotides are TGTGCCAGCAGCTTGGCGCCAGAGGACACTGAAGCTTTCTTT. This codes for CASSLAPEDTEAFF.

The J gene is TRBJ2-3, the V gene TRBV30, with TRBD2 identical over 10 bases. The CDR3 has 14 residues. Germline CDR1 GTSNPN, CDR2 SVGIG (reference sequence). V was pared by 4 bases and J by 8 bases, with 9 bases of the junction left unmatched. The CDR3 sequence is CAWILAGGVGTQYF. The CDR3 DNA is TGTGCCTGGATCTTAGCGGGGGGAGTGGGTACGCAGTATTTT. The full variable domain, rest sourced from reference TRBV30 and TRBJ2-3, is SQTIHQWPATLVQPVGSPLSLECTVEGTSNPNLYWYRQAAGRGLQLLFYSVGIGQISSEVPQNLSASRPQDRQFILSSKKLLLSDSGFYLCAWILAGGVGTQYFGPGTRLTVL.

This rearrangement joins TRBV29-1 to TRBJ1-2; 8 nucleotides line up with TRBD1. Per the germline V gene, CDR1 is SQVTM and CDR2 is ANQGSEA. This CDR3 comprises 13 residues. J lost 6 bases, V lost 4 bases, and 7 bases had no gene match. CDR3: CSVGWQGANGYTF. CDR3 coding DNA: TGCAGCGTTGGATGGCAGGGGGCAAATGGCTACACCTTC.

The V call is TRBV5-1, the J call TRBJ1-4, with D possibly TRBD1 on 6 matching bases. This CDR3 spans 15 amino acids. Looked up from germline, CDR1 is SGHRS and CDR2 is YFSETQ. Trimming took off 4 bases at V and 4 bases at J, with 14 bases between the two ends. The CDR3 DNA follows: TGCGCCAGCAGCACGACAGGACTGATTAATGAAAAACTGTTTTTT. It codes for CASSTTGLINEKLFF.